Described below is a single TCR beta chain sequence and its context. Patients were ruled out by autoimmune disease history or systemic immunosuppression. This entry belongs to a study of OX40 agonist ivuxolimab in advanced cancers. Study context: In this trial design, patients received ivuxolimab intravenously at 0.01 to 10 mg/kg every 2 weeks.

The trim removed 5 bases at V and 0 bases at J, leaving 4 bases unmatched. The CDR3 has 15 residues. CDR1 and CDR2 from the germline V gene are GTSNPN and SVGIG (reference sequence). TCRdb keeps only in-frame clones here, not all; method: immunoSEQ multiplex PCR. Here the sample spans 90,000 to 150,000 clones, approximately 90% being singletons. This TCR derives from an adult with an advanced solid tumor such as melanoma, head and neck, liver or kidney cancer. The genes are TRBV30 and TRBJ1-6; TRBD1 matches at 7 bases. The sample consisted of CD4+ or CD8+ T cells sorted from blood, taken in a trial of the OX40 agonist ivuxolimab. The CDR3 protein is CAWGTASSYNSPLHF. CDR3 coding DNA: TGTGCCTGGGGGACAGCTTCCTCCTATAATTCACCCCTCCACTTT.